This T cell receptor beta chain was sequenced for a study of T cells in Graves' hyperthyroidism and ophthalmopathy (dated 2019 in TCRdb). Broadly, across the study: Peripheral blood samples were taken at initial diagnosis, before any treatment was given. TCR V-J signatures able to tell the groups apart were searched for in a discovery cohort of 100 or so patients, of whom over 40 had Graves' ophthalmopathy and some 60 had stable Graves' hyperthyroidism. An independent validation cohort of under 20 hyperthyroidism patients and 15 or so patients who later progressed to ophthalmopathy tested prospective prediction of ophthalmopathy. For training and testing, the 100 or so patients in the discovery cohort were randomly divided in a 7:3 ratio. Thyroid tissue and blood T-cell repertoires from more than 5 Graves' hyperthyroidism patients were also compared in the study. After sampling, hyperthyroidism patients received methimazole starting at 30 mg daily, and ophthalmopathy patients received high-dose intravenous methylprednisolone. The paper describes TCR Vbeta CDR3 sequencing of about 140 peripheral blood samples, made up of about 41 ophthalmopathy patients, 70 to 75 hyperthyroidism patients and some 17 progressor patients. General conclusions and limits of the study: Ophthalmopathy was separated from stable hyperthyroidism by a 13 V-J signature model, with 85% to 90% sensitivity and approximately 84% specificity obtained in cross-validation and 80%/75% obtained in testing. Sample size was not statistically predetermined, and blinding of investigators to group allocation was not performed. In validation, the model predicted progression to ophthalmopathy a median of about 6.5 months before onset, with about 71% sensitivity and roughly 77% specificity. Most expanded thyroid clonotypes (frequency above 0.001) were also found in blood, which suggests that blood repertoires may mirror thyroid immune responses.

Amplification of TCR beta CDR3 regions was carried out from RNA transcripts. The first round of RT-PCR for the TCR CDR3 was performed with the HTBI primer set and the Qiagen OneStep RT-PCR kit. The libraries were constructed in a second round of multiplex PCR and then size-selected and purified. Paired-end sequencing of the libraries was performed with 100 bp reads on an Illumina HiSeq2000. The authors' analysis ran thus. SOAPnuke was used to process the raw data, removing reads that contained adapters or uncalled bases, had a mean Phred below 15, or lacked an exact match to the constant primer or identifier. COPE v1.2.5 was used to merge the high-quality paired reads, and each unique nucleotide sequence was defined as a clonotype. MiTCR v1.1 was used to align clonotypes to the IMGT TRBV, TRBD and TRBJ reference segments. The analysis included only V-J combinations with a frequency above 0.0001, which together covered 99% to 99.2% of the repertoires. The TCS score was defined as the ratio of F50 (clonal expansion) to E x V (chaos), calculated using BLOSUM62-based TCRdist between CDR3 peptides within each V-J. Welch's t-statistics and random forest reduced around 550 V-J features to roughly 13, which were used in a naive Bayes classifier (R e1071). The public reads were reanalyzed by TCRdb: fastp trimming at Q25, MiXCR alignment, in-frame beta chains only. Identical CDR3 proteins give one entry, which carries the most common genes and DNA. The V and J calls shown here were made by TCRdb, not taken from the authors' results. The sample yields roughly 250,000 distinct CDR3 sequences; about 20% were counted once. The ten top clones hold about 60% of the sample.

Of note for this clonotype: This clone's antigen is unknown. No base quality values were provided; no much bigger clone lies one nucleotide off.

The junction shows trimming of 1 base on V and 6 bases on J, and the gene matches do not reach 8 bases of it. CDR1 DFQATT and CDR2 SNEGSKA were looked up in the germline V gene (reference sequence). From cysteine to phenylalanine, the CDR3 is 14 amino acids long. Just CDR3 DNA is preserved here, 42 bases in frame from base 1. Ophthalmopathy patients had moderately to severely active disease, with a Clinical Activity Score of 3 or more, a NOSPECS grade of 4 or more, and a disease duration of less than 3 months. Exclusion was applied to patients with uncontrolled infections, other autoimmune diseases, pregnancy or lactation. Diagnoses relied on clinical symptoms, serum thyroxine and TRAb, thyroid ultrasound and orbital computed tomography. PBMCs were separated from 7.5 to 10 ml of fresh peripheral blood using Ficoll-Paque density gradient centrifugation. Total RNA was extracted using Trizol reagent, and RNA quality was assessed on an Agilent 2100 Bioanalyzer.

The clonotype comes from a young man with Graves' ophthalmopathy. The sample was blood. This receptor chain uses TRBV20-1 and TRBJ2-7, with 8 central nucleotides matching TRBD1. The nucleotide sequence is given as TGCAGTGCTAGAGCTGGACAGGGTCCGGCCGAGCAGTACTTC. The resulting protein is CSARAGQGPAEQYF.